This is a list of T cell receptor beta chains from one sample in a study. TCRdb ran MiXCR on the RT-PCR reads and lists one entry per CDR3 protein. There are about 680,000 distinct CDR3 sequences in the sample; about 14% occur only once, and 3.6% lies in the top ten. The source material was memory CD4+ T cells from blood. These receptors came from a female donor in good health, serving as a healthy control. The CDR3 runs from the conserved cysteine through the conserved F or W. Each record gives: V gene, D gene, clone size, J gene, CDR3 DNA, CDR3 protein. D genes are given only for firm matches. Expanded clones are given a class, and other clones once, few, many or no size at all.

v_call: TRBV5-1; d_call: -; clone_size: few; j_call: TRBJ2-3; cdr3_nt: TGCGCCAGCAGCTTGAGGGATGCTAGCACAGATACGCAGTATTTT; cdr3_aa: CASSLRDASTDTQYF
v_call: TRBV7-6; d_call: -; clone_size: -; j_call: TRBJ2-3; cdr3_nt: TGTGCCAGCAGCCCAGCCCACGGGGCTACAGATACGCAGTATTTT; cdr3_aa: CASSPAHGATDTQYF
v_call: TRBV29-1; d_call: -; clone_size: few; j_call: TRBJ1-1; cdr3_nt: TGCAGCGTTGGGGGGGGGAGGAACACTGAAGCTTTCTTT; cdr3_aa: CSVGGGRNTEAFF
v_call: TRBV6-6; d_call: -; clone_size: few; j_call: TRBJ1-2; cdr3_nt: TGTGCCAGCAATCCTGGGAACTATGGCTACACCTTC; cdr3_aa: CASNPGNYGYTF
v_call: TRBV18; d_call: TRBD2; clone_size: -; j_call: TRBJ2-7; cdr3_nt: TGTGCCAGCTCACCCCCGGGAGGGACGGTACTCTACGAGCAGTACTTC; cdr3_aa: CASSPPGGTVLYEQYF
v_call: TRBV5-4; d_call: TRBD2; clone_size: -; j_call: TRBJ2-3; cdr3_nt: TGTGCCAGCAGCTTGTGGGGCGGGTGGACTAGCGGGGCAGATACGCAGTATTTT; cdr3_aa: CASSLWGGWTSGADTQYF
v_call: TRBV6-6; d_call: -; clone_size: -; j_call: TRBJ2-1; cdr3_nt: TGTGCCAGCAGACGGGAGCTCATCAATGAGCAGTTCTTC; cdr3_aa: CASRRELINEQFF
v_call: TRBV6-5; d_call: -; clone_size: many; j_call: TRBJ2-1; cdr3_nt: TGTGCCAGCAGTTCCCGGGGCACTTACAATGAGCAGTTCTTC; cdr3_aa: CASSSRGTYNEQFF
v_call: TRBV20-1; d_call: -; clone_size: few; j_call: TRBJ2-1; cdr3_nt: TGCAGTGCTCCCCTCCGGGCCCCCGGCTCCTACAATGAGCAGTTCTTC; cdr3_aa: CSAPLRAPGSYNEQFF
v_call: TRBV21-1; d_call: -; clone_size: -; j_call: TRBJ1-1; cdr3_nt: TGTGCCAGCAGCCTCTATTCAGGGAGCCCGGGGGCTTTCTTT; cdr3_aa: CASSLYSGSPGAFF
v_call: TRBV20-1; d_call: -; clone_size: -; j_call: TRBJ1-5; cdr3_nt: TGCAGTGCTAGAGACATCACCGTGGGGCCCCAGCATTTT; cdr3_aa: CSARDITVGPQHF
v_call: TRBV20-1; d_call: TRBD1; clone_size: few; j_call: TRBJ1-5; cdr3_nt: TGCAGTGCTAGAAGGTCAGGGGGGAAAGATCAGCCCCAGCATTTT; cdr3_aa: CSARRSGGKDQPQHF
v_call: TRBV9; d_call: -; clone_size: many; j_call: TRBJ2-7; cdr3_nt: TGTGCCAGCAGCGTAATGGGGGCGAGCAAGGGCGAGCAGTACTTC; cdr3_aa: CASSVMGASKGEQYF
v_call: TRBV4-1; d_call: TRBD1; clone_size: few; j_call: TRBJ2-1; cdr3_nt: TGCGCCAGCAGCCAAGAAGGACAGGGGGGTGGCAATGAGCAGTTCTTC; cdr3_aa: CASSQEGQGGGNEQFF
v_call: TRBV7-3; d_call: -; clone_size: -; j_call: TRBJ2-1; cdr3_nt: TGTGCCAGCAGCTTAGTTGGGCCAGCCGGTGGGTCCTACAATGAGCAGTTCTTC; cdr3_aa: CASSLVGPAGGSYNEQFF
v_call: TRBV6-6; d_call: -; clone_size: -; j_call: TRBJ1-2; cdr3_nt: TGTGCCACGAGACAATCCGACTATGGCTACACCTTC; cdr3_aa: CATRQSDYGYTF
v_call: TRBV20-1; d_call: -; clone_size: -; j_call: TRBJ2-7; cdr3_nt: TGCAGTGTTACCCGGACTAAAACCTACGAGCAGTACTTC; cdr3_aa: CSVTRTKTYEQYF
v_call: TRBV20-1; d_call: -; clone_size: few; j_call: TRBJ2-5; cdr3_nt: TGCAGTGCCCCCCCCCTGGGGGTAGAGACCCAGTACTTC; cdr3_aa: CSAPPLGVETQYF
v_call: TRBV18; d_call: TRBD1; clone_size: -; j_call: TRBJ2-7; cdr3_nt: TGTGCCAGCTCACGACCCGACAGGGACGAGCAGTACTTC; cdr3_aa: CASSRPDRDEQYF
v_call: TRBV24-1; d_call: -; clone_size: -; j_call: TRBJ2-3; cdr3_nt: TGTGCCACCAGCACAGATCGAGCCTTTACAGATACGCAGTATTTT; cdr3_aa: CATSTDRAFTDTQYF
v_call: TRBV6-4; d_call: TRBD2; clone_size: -; j_call: TRBJ2-2; cdr3_nt: TGTGCCAGCAGAGGACTAGCGGGACGCACCGGGGAGCTGTTTTTT; cdr3_aa: CASRGLAGRTGELFF
v_call: TRBV14; d_call: -; clone_size: -; j_call: TRBJ1-2; cdr3_nt: TGTGCCAGCAGGCAAACGAAGGTTGAGGCGGGCTATGGCTACACCTTC; cdr3_aa: CASRQTKVEAGYGYTF
v_call: TRBV10-2; d_call: TRBD2; clone_size: few; j_call: TRBJ2-5; cdr3_nt: TGCGCCAGCAGTGAACAGCGGGGGGACAAAGAGACCCAGTACTTC; cdr3_aa: CASSEQRGDKETQYF
v_call: TRBV27; d_call: -; clone_size: -; j_call: TRBJ1-6; cdr3_nt: TGTGCCAGCAGTTTTCGGCGTCGTCGACTGGAGGAGGGCCGTTATAATTCACCCCTCCACTTT; cdr3_aa: CASSFRRRRLEEGRYNSPLHF
v_call: TRBV25-1; d_call: -; clone_size: many; j_call: TRBJ1-2; cdr3_nt: TGTGCCAGCAGTGACAGCCGCTACGGCTACACCTTC; cdr3_aa: CASSDSRYGYTF
v_call: TRBV7-2; d_call: -; clone_size: few; j_call: TRBJ2-7; cdr3_nt: TGTGCCAGCAGCCTCCCGGGACGTACCTTCGGCGAGCAGTACTTC; cdr3_aa: CASSLPGRTFGEQYF
v_call: TRBV15; d_call: TRBD1; clone_size: few; j_call: TRBJ1-4; cdr3_nt: TGTGCCACCAGCCCGACAGGGGGGACGGGTGAAAAACTGTTTTTT; cdr3_aa: CATSPTGGTGEKLFF
v_call: TRBV7-2; d_call: -; clone_size: many; j_call: TRBJ2-7; cdr3_nt: TGTGCCAGCAGCTTAGGCCCCCCCGACGAGCAGTACTTC; cdr3_aa: CASSLGPPDEQYF
v_call: TRBV4-3; d_call: -; clone_size: many; j_call: TRBJ1-2; cdr3_nt: TGCGCCAGCACCAACCTGGGAAGTATGTATGGCTACACCTTC; cdr3_aa: CASTNLGSMYGYTF
v_call: TRBV10-3; d_call: TRBD1; clone_size: -; j_call: TRBJ1-4; cdr3_nt: TGTGCCATCAGTGAGCGCCAGGGGGGTTTGGGACGCAGTGAAAAACTGTTTTTT; cdr3_aa: CAISERQGGLGRSEKLFF
v_call: TRBV3-1; d_call: -; clone_size: -; j_call: TRBJ1-2; cdr3_nt: TGTGCCAGCAGCCAAGGAGAAACTTATGGCTACACCTTC; cdr3_aa: CASSQGETYGYTF
v_call: TRBV30; d_call: -; clone_size: few; j_call: TRBJ2-2; cdr3_nt: TGTGCCTGGACGCCCCAGAACACCGGGGAGCTGTTTTTT; cdr3_aa: CAWTPQNTGELFF
v_call: TRBV12-5; d_call: -; clone_size: -; j_call: TRBJ2-3; cdr3_nt: TGTGCTAGTCTCCAGAGTGGAGGCGGTACGCAGTATTTT; cdr3_aa: CASLQSGGGTQYF
v_call: TRBV20-1; d_call: -; clone_size: many; j_call: TRBJ2-2; cdr3_nt: TGCAGTGTTACCCCTCGCACCGGGGAGCTGTTTTTT; cdr3_aa: CSVTPRTGELFF
v_call: TRBV7-9; d_call: TRBD1; clone_size: -; j_call: TRBJ2-3; cdr3_nt: TGTGCCAGCAGCTTAGCGACAGGGCTCGCAGATACGCAGTATTTT; cdr3_aa: CASSLATGLADTQYF
v_call: TRBV6-6; d_call: TRBD1; clone_size: -; j_call: TRBJ1-5; cdr3_nt: TGTGCCAGCAGCCGACAGGGTCCTAATCAGCCCCAGCATTTT; cdr3_aa: CASSRQGPNQPQHF
v_call: TRBV6-6; d_call: TRBD2; clone_size: many; j_call: TRBJ2-1; cdr3_nt: TGTGCCAGCAGACCATCAGGACTAGCCTCAGACGAGCAGTTCTTC; cdr3_aa: CASRPSGLASDEQFF
v_call: TRBV7-2; d_call: TRBD1; clone_size: -; j_call: TRBJ1-5; cdr3_nt: TGTGCCAGCAGCTCCGGTCGAGGGGGCGTTCAGCCCCAGCATTTT; cdr3_aa: CASSSGRGGVQPQHF
v_call: TRBV12-3/TRBV12-4; d_call: TRBD1; clone_size: -; j_call: TRBJ1-2; cdr3_nt: TGTGCCAGCAGTTTGACTTGGGACAGGGGGAATGGCTACACCTTC; cdr3_aa: CASSLTWDRGNGYTF
v_call: TRBV5-1; d_call: TRBD1; clone_size: few; j_call: TRBJ1-1; cdr3_nt: TGCGCCAGCAGCTGGGGGACAGTACCCCCCGCTGAAGCTTTCTTT; cdr3_aa: CASSWGTVPPAEAFF
v_call: TRBV28; d_call: -; clone_size: few; j_call: TRBJ2-7; cdr3_nt: TGTGCCAGCAGTTTTGGTGGCGGGTACCGGGACGAGCAGTACTTC; cdr3_aa: CASSFGGGYRDEQYF
v_call: TRBV6-6; d_call: -; clone_size: -; j_call: TRBJ1-5; cdr3_nt: TGTGCCAGCAGTTACGAGGTTGGGGTTAATCAGCCCCAGCATTTT; cdr3_aa: CASSYEVGVNQPQHF
v_call: TRBV2; d_call: -; clone_size: few; j_call: TRBJ2-2; cdr3_nt: TGTGCCAGCAACGAGGTCAACACCGGGGAGCTGTTTTTT; cdr3_aa: CASNEVNTGELFF